The 23 T cell receptor beta chains listed next were all sequenced from one sample in a study of breast tumors, draining lymph nodes, adjacent tissues. TCRdb independently ran MiXCR on the multiplex PCR reads; one entry per CDR3 protein. This table holds around 120,000 distinct CDR3 sequences, just under 20% found once. Samples came from axillary lymph nodes draining the breast cancer. Sequencing input: axillary lymph node tissue. These receptors all come from a female donor with breast cancer. Some clones in this sample may be carry-over from other donors' samples.

This clonotype has at least ten counts. This chain links TRBV7-8 with TRBJ1-2, with a possible D match to TRBD1 (5 bases). The germline V and J ends were trimmed by 4 bases and 5 bases, with 5 bases remaining between them. The CDR3 contains 11 residues. The germline gives CDR1 SGHVS, CDR2 FQNEAQ. The CDR3: CASSSGYGYTF. CDR3 sequence (DNA): TGTGCCAGCAGCTCAGGGTATGGCTACACCTTC.

The CDR3 loop reads CASSLAVGEQYF. The CDR3 DNA follows: TGTGCCAGCAGTTTAGCCGTTGGCGAGCAGTACTTC. This chain links TRBV28 with TRBJ2-7; D remains ambiguous. In germline, CDR1 is MDHEN, CDR2 SYDVKM. The CDR3 covers 12 residues. The germline V and J ends were trimmed by 2 bases and 6 bases, with 8 bases remaining between them.

The chain combines TRBV18 with TRBJ2-1, with 7 positions matching TRBD1. Germline V gene data show CDR1 as KGHSH and CDR2 as LQKENI. This CDR3 has 14 residues. J gave up 8 bases and V 3 bases, and 7 bases lay outside the gene matches. CDR3 region: CASSPGQVRDEQFF. In nucleotides, the CDR3 is TGTGCCAGCTCACCTGGACAGGTTCGCGATGAGCAGTTCTTC.

This clonotype showed up many times. This sequence joins TRBV2 and TRBJ2-7; a weak D match, TRBD1 (6 bases). V was cut by 6 bases and J by 5 bases, with 14 bases left in between. Germline-derived CDR1 and CDR2 are SNHLY and FYNNEI. The CDR3 extends over 13 amino acids. CDR3 region: CASSWSGVNEQYF. The DNA of the CDR3 is TGTGCCAGCAGCTGGTCAGGGGTTAACGAGCAGTACTTC.

This clonotype was found a few times. This chain links TRBV3-1 with TRBJ2-4; 8 bases are a match to TRBD2. Germline CDR1 LGHDT, CDR2 YNNKEL (reference sequence). The V gene end was trimmed by 3 bases and the J gene end by 2 bases; junction bases not matched to a gene: 6. The CDR3 totals 16 residues. This CDR3 reads CASSQGLVRPKNIQYF. The CDR3 nucleotides are TGTGCCAGCAGCCAGGGACTAGTGCGGCCCAAAAACATTCAGTACTTC.

Ten or more counts support this clonotype. The chain joins TRBV20-1 to TRBJ2-7, with 8 positions matching TRBD1. Germline-derived CDR1 and CDR2 are DFQATT and SNEGSKA (reference sequence). CDR3 length: 16 amino acids. V shed 0 bases, J shed 2 bases, and the junction held 9 bases outside the gene matches. DNA for the CDR3: TGCAGTGCTAGAGATCAGGGGGCTTCCATACCCTACGAGCAGTACTTC. It encodes CSARDQGASIPYEQYF.

This clonotype was detected many times. The V call is TRBV27, the J call TRBJ2-5; TRBD1 is a possible D gene (5 bases). With 2 bases removed from V and 4 bases from J, the gap between germline ends came to 14 bases. Germline V gives CDR1 MNHEY, CDR2 SMNVEV (reference sequence). The CDR3 has 15 residues. The CDR3 region has the DNA TGTGCCAGCAGTTTAGGGGCTTTCAGCCCAGAGACCCAGTACTTC. This codes for CASSLGAFSPETQYF.

In its sample, this clonotype was seen many times. The chain carries TRBV2 and TRBJ2-5, with D perhaps matching TRBD2 (7 bases). Between the trimmed V and J ends, which lost 2 bases and 1 base, there was a span of 11 bases. CDR3 size: 15 residues. Germline V gene lookup returns CDR1 SNHLY and CDR2 FYNNEI. CDR3 protein: CASSEMRGPQETQYF. The CDR3 region has the DNA TGTGCCAGCAGTGAAATGCGGGGGCCCCAAGAGACCCAGTACTTC.

This clonotype was seen only a few times. This chain joins TRBV18 and TRBJ2-7; 11 nucleotides line up with TRBD1. The trim removed 3 bases at V and 1 base at J, leaving 5 bases unmatched. The CDR3 covers 16 residues. Germline V gene data show CDR1 as KGHSH and CDR2 as LQKENI. The CDR3 DNA reads TGTGCCAGCTCACCCACTGGGACAGGGGGATCCTACGAGCAGTACTTC. Its translation: CASSPTGTGGSYEQYF.

Details on this clonotype: A read error is possible here, since a much larger clone lies one base away. The chain is built from TRBV5-1 and TRBJ2-3, with a possible D match to TRBD1 (5 bases). Germline CDR1 reads SGHRS; CDR2 reads YFSETQ. CDR3 length: 15 residues. Written as DNA, the CDR3 is TGCGCCAGCAGCTTGAGTTCCGACGACACAGGTACGCAGTATTTT. Protein sequence: CASSLSSDDTGTQYF.

This clonotype was seen at least ten times. The chain couples TRBV7-2 to TRBJ2-2; TRBD2 agrees at 8 bases. V shed 4 bases, J shed 7 bases, and the junction held 8 bases outside the gene matches. CDR3 length: 15 residues. CDR1 and CDR2 from the germline V gene are SGHTA and FQGNSA. The CDR3 sequence: CASSWAGTSGGELFF. For the CDR3, the DNA is TGTGCCAGCAGCTGGGCCGGGACTAGTGGCGGGGAGCTGTTTTTT. Variable domain in full (rest from reference TRBV7-2 and TRBJ2-2): GAGVSQSPSNKVTEKGKDVELRCDPISGHTALYWYRQSLGQGLEFLIYFQGNSAPDKSGLPSDRFSAERTGGSVSTLTIQRTQQEDSAVYLCASSWAGTSGGELFFGEGSRLTVL.

The table lists this clonotype with many counts. The chain uses TRBV4-1 and TRBJ1-2; TRBD1 matches 8 bases. Trimming took 2 bases from V and 9 from J; bases not matched to a gene: 8. Germline values: CDR1 MGHRA, CDR2 YSYEKL. The CDR3 is made up of 14 amino acids. The CDR3 sequence: CASSQLRTGRRYTF. The CDR3, as DNA: TGCGCCAGCAGCCAATTAAGGACAGGGCGACGCTACACCTTC.

The chain joins TRBV3-1 to TRBJ2-6, with D possibly TRBD2 on 6 matching bases. This CDR3 comprises 16 residues. The V end lost 3 bases, the J end lost 4 bases, and 13 bases lay between the germline ends. Germline V gene lookup returns CDR1 LGHDT and CDR2 YNNKEL (reference sequence). The CDR3 DNA reads TGTGCCAGCAGCCAGCGCGCGGGGATAGGGGCCAACGTCCTGACTTTC. Its protein product is CASSQRAGIGANVLTF. Full variable domain (rest looked up from reference TRBV3-1 and TRBJ2-6): DTAVSQTPKYLVTQMGNDKSIKCEQNLGHDTMYWYKQDSKKFLKIMFSYNNKELIINETVPNRFSPKSPDKAHLNLHINSLELGDSAVYFCASSQRAGIGANVLTFGAGSRLTVL.

This clonotype occurred many times. The gene calls are TRBV10-3 and TRBJ2-5; the match to TRBD1 covers 10 bases. The V and J ends lost 3 bases and 4 bases, in that order; junction bases with no gene match: 11. CDR3 length: 17 residues. The germline V gene has CDR1 ENHRY and CDR2 SYGVKD. The CDR3 region has the DNA TGTGCCATCAGTGACAACCCCGGACAGGGGGTGGGAGAGACCCAGTACTTC. Amino acids: CAISDNPGQGVGETQYF.

This clonotype appeared many times. The rearrangement links TRBV12-3 or TRBV12-4 to TRBJ2-6; D unclear. CDR3 length: 14 amino acids. V lost 3 bases to trimming and J lost 0 bases, with 3 bases between them. The CDR3 bases are TGTGCCAGCAGTTTTAACTCTGGGGCCAACGTCCTGACTTTC. Translating it yields CASSFNSGANVLTF.

This clonotype was observed many times. This CDR3 is CASSLAPGSSLSPTSSGNEQFF. The CDR3 DNA reads as TGTGCCAGCAGCTTAGCGCCGGGGAGTAGCCTCTCTCCTACATCATCGGGCAATGAGCAGTTCTTC. The chain carries TRBV7-9 and TRBJ2-1; TRBD2 might be the D (5 bases). V was trimmed by 0 bases and J by 6 bases, leaving 33 bases between them. The CDR3 runs 22 residues. The germline gives CDR1 SEHNR, CDR2 FQNEAQ (reference sequence).

This clonotype was observed many times. This sequence joins TRBV7-2 and TRBJ1-2; D is undetermined. Per germline, CDR1 SGHTA and CDR2 FQGNSA. The CDR3 runs to 17 residues. Trimming cost V 0 bases and J 0 bases, with 14 bases left between them. The CDR3 spells CASSLAVGGDSNYGYTF. CDR3 nucleotides: TGTGCCAGCAGCTTAGCGGTCGGCGGAGACTCTAACTATGGCTACACCTTC. Supplemented by reference TRBV7-2 and TRBJ1-2, the full variable domain reads GAGVSQSPSNKVTEKGKDVELRCDPISGHTALYWYRQSLGQGLEFLIYFQGNSAPDKSGLPSDRFSAERTGGSVSTLTIQRTQQEDSAVYLCASSLAVGGDSNYGYTFGSGTRLTVV.

This clonotype was detected ten times or more. The chain joins TRBV3-1 to TRBJ2-3, with 11 bases lining up with TRBD2. Germline CDR1 and CDR2: LGHDT and YNNKEL (reference sequence). The CDR3 has 16 residues. Germline trimming cut 4 bases from V and 2 bases from J; bases unmatched to any gene: 5. The CDR3 sequence is CASSLRLAGNTDTQYF. The CDR3 coding sequence is TGTGCCAGCAGCCTCAGACTAGCGGGGAACACAGATACGCAGTATTTT.

This clonotype has a count of ten or more. V usage is TRBV19 and J usage is TRBJ1-5; the D is unclear. Trimming cost V 5 bases and J 0 bases, with 11 bases left between them. Germline V gene data show CDR1 as LNHDA and CDR2 as SQIVND (reference sequence). The CDR3 extends over 15 amino acids. DNA of the CDR3: TGTGCCAGTAGTTTGTCGTTGGATAGCAATCAGCCCCAGCATTTT. Encoded protein: CASSLSLDSNQPQHF.

This clonotype was counted a few times. Given a much more abundant clone one base away, this may be a read error. This chain uses TRBV7-9 with TRBJ1-2; 8 bases fit TRBD1. CDR1 SEHNR and CDR2 FQNEAQ come from the germline V gene (reference sequence). This CDR3 is 14 amino acids long. V shed 5 bases and J 3 bases; nucleotides not matched to a gene: 5. CDR3 DNA sequence: TGTGCCAGCAGCGGACAGGGTTTTTACTATGGCTACACCTTC. It encodes CASSGQGFYYGYTF.

This clonotype was found many times. This chain joins TRBV24-1 and TRBJ2-5; TRBD2 matches at 13 bases. Trimming at V came to 2 bases and at J to 5 bases, leaving 13 bases not matched to a gene. Germline CDR1 reads KGHDR; CDR2 reads SFDVKD. The length of the CDR3 is 19 residues. The CDR3 loop is CATSDSSTTSGGALETQYF. DNA of the CDR3: TGTGCCACCAGTGATTCCTCCACAACTAGCGGGGGGGCCCTTGAGACCCAGTACTTC.

This clonotype appeared a few times. The chain links TRBV3-1 to TRBJ2-5, with 7 positions matching TRBD2. CDR3 size: 15 residues. Germline CDR1 reads LGHDT; CDR2 reads YNNKEL (reference sequence). With 6 bases clipped from V and 0 bases from J, the junction kept 7 bases outside the gene matches. CDR3 protein: CASRLFGTNQETQYF. The CDR3 DNA reads as TGTGCCAGCAGACTCTTCGGGACTAACCAAGAGACCCAGTACTTC.

This clonotype occurred many times. The chain has TRBV29-1 and TRBJ2-3; 10 bases are a match to TRBD2. This CDR3 has 15 residues. The germline CDR1 and CDR2 sequences are SQVTM and ANQGSEA. V lost 6 bases to trimming and J lost 2 bases; unmatched junction nucleotides: 8. CDR3 sequence: CSVAPSGGPTDTQYF. In DNA, the CDR3 is TGCAGCGTCGCACCTAGCGGGGGACCCACAGATACGCAGTATTTT.